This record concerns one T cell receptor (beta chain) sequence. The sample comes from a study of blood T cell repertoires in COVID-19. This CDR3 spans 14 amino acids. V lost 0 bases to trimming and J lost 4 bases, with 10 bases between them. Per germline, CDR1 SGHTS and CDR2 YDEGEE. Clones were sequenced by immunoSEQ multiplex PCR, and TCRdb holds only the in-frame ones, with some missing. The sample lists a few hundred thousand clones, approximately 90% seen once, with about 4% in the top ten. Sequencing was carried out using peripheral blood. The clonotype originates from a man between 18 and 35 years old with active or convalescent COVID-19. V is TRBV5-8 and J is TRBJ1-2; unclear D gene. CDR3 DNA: TGTGCCAGCAGCTTGGGCTCGAGGGCCTATGGCTACACCTTC. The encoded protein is CASSLGSRAYGYTF.